This T cell receptor beta chain was captured by sequencing in a study of neurological immune-mediated disorders. Of note for this clonotype: The antigen is not known.

Findings and caveats of the study: Falling below healthy controls, multiple sclerosis showed the least TCR clonal expansion, while HTLV-1-associated myelopathy showed the most.

Time point described: longitudinal time-point 2. Preparation of the unsorted libraries drew on 2 million PBMCs stored at -80 C. Germline-derived CDR1 and CDR2 are MNHEY and SVGAGI. The V end lost 10 bases, the J end lost 4 bases, and 17 bases lay between the germline ends. This CDR3 has 13 amino acids. It was by 5'RACE with 10-nucleotide random UMIs that the cDNA was made. TCRdb passed the 5' RACE reads through MiXCR, listing each CDR3 protein once. The table shows around 90,000 distinct CDR3 sequences, with around 13% occurring only once. The TCR originated in a female donor with HTLV-1-associated myelopathy (HAM/TSP). The chain carries TRBV6-5 and TRBJ2-7; no clear D. Sequenced sample: PBMCs. Written as DNA, the CDR3 is TGTGCCACCAGACCGCCGACCTCTTACGAGCAGTACTTC. This translates into CATRPPTSYEQYF.